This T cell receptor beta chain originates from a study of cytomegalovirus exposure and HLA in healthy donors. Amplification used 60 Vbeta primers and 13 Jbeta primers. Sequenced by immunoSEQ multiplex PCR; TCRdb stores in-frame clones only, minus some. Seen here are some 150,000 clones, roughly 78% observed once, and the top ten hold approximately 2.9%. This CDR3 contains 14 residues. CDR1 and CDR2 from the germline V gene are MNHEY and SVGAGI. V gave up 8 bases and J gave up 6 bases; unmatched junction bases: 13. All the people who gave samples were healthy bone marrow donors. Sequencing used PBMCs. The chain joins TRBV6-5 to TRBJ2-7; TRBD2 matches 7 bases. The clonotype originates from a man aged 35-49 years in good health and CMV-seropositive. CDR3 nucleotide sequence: TGTGCCAGCCAAAGCGGGGCCACTAGGGGCGAGCAGTACTTC. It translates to CASQSGATRGEQYF.